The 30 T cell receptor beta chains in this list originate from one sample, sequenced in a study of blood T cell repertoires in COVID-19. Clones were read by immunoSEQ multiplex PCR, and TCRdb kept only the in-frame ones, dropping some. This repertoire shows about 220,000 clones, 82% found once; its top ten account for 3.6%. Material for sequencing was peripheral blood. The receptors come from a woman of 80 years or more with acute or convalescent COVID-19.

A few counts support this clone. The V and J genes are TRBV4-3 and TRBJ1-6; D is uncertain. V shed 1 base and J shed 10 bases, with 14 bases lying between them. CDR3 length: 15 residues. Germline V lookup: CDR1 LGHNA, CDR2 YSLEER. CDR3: CASSQVWTAESPLHF. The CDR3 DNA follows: TGCGCCAGCAGCCAAGTCTGGACTGCCGAATCACCCCTCCACTTT.

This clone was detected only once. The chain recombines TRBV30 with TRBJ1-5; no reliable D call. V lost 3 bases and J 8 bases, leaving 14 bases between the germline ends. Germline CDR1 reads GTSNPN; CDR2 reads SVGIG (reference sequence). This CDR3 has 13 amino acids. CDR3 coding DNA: TGTGCCTGGAGCCGAGGGCCCGCTAAGCCCCAGCATTTT. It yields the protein CAWSRGPAKPQHF.

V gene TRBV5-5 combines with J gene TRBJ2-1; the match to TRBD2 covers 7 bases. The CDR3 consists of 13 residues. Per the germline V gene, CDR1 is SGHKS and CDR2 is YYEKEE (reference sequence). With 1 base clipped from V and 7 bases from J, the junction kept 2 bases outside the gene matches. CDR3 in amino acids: CASSLWGGNEQFF. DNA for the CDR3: TGTGCCAGCAGCTTGTGGGGAGGGAATGAGCAGTTCTTC.

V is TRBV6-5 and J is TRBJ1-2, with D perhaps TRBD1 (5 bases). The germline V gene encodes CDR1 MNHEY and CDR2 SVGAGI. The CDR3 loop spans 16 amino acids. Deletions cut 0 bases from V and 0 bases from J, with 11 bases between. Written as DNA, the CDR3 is TGTGCCAGCAGTTACTCGGGGCAGGCAGCTAACTATGGCTACACCTTC. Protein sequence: CASSYSGQAANYGYTF.

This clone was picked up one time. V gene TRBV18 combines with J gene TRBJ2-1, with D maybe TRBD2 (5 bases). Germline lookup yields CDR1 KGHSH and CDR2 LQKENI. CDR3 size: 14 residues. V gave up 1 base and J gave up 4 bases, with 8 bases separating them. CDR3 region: CASSPRSGYNEQFF. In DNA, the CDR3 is TGTGCCAGCTCACCACGGTCGGGATACAATGAGCAGTTCTTC.

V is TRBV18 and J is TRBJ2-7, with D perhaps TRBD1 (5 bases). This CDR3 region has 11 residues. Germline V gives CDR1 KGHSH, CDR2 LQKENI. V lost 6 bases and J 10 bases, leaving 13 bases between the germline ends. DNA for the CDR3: TGTGCCAGCTCGCCGGACACACTTCAGTACTTC. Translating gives CASSPDTLQYF.

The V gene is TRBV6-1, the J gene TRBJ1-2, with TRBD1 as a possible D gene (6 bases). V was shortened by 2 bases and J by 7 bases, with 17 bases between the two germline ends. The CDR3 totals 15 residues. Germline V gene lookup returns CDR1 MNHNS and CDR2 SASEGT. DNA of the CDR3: TGTGCCAGCAGTGAACTCGGGACACCAACTATTGGCTACACCTTC. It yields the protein CASSELGTPTIGYTF.

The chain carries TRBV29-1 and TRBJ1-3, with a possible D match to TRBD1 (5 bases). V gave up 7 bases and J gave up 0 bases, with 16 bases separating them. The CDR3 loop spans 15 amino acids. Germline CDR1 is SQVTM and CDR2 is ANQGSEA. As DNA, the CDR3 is TGCAGCGCCCGGGAGGGGTCGAGCTCTGGAAACACCATATATTTT. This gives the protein CSAREGSSSGNTIYF.

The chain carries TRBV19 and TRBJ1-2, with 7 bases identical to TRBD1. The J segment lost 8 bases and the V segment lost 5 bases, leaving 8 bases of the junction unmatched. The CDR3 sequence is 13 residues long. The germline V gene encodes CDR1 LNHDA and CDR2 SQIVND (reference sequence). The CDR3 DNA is TGTGCCAGTAGTGCAAGGGACAGTTGGGGCTACACCTTC. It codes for CASSARDSWGYTF.

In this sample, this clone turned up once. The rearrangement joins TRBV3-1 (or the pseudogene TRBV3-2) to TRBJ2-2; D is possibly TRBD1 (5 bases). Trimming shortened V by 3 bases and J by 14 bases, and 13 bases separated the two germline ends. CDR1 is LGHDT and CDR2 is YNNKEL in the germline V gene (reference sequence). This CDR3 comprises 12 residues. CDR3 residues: CASSHAAQGLFF. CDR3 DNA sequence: TGTGCCAGCAGCCACGCCGCGCAGGGTCTGTTTTTT.

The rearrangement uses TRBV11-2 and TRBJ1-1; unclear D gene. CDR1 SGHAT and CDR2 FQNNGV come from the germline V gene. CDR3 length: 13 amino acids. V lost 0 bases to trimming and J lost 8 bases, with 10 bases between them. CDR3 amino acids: CASSLDMYSEAFF. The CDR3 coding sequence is TGTGCCAGCAGCTTAGATATGTATTCCGAAGCTTTCTTT.

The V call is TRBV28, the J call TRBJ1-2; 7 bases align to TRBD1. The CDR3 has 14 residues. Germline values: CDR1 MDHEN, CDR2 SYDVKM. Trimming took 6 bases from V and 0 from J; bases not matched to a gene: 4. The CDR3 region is CASRRTGTNYGYTF. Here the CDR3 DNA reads TGTGCCAGCAGAAGGACAGGAACTAACTATGGCTACACCTTC.

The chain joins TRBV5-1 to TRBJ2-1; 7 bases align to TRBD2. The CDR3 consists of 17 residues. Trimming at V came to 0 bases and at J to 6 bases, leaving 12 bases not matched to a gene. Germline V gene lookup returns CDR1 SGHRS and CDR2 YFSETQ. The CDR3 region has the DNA TGCGCCAGCAGCTTGGTAAAAGGGACTATTTTCGTCAATGAGCAGTTCTTC. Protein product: CASSLVKGTIFVNEQFF. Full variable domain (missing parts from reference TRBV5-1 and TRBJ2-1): KAGVTQTPRYLIKTRGQQVTLSCSPISGHRSVSWYQQTPGQGLQFLFEYFSETQRNKGNFPGRFSGRQFSNSRSEMNVSTLELGDSALYLCASSLVKGTIFVNEQFFGPGTRLTVL.

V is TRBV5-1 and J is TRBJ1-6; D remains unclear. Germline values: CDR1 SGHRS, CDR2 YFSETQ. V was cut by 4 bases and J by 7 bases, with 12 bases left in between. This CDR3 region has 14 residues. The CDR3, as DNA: TGCGCCAGCAGCCTGGGAGGGTTGAATTCACCCCTCCACTTT. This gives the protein CASSLGGLNSPLHF.

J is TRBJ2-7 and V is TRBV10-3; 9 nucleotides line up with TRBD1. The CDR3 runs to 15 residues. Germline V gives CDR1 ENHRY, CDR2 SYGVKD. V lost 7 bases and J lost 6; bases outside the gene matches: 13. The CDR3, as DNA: TGTGCCATCAACCTCCTCCCGGGACAGGGTTCCGAGCAGTACTTC. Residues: CAINLLPGQGSEQYF.

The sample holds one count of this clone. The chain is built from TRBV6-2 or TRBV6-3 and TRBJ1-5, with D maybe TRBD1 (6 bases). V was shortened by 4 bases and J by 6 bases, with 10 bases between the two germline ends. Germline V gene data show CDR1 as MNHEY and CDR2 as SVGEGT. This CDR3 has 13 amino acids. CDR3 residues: CASSFQGRQPQHF. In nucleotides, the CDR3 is TGTGCCAGCAGTTTCCAGGGGCGTCAGCCCCAGCATTTT.

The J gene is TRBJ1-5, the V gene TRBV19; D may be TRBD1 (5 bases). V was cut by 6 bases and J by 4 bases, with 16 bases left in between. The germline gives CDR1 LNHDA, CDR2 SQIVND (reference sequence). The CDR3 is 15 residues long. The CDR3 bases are TGTGCCAGTAGCCCACGGGGGGTCGTTAATCAGCCCCAGCATTTT. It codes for CASSPRGVVNQPQHF.

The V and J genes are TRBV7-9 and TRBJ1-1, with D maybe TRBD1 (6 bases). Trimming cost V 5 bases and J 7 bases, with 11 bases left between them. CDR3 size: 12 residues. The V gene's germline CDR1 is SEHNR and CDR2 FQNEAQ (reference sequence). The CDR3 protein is CASSHGQLEAFF. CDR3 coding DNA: TGTGCCAGCAGCCACGGACAGCTTGAAGCTTTCTTT.

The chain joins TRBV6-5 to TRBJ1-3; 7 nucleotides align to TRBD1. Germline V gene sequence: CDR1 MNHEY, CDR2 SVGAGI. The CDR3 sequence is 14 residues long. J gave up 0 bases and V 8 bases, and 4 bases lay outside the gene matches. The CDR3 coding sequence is TGTGCCAGCGAACAGGGGAGCTCTGGAAACACCATATATTTT. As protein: CASEQGSSGNTIYF.

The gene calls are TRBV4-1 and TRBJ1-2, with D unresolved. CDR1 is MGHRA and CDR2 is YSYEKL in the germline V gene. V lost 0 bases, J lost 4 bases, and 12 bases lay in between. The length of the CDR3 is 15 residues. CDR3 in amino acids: CASSQEVRVSYGYTF. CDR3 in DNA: TGCGCCAGCAGCCAAGAGGTGCGGGTGAGCTATGGCTACACCTTC.

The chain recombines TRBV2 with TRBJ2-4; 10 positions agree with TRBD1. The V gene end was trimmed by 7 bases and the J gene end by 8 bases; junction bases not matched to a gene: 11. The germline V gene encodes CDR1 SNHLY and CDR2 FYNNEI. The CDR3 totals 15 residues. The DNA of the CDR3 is TGTGCCAGCACCTTGGACAGGGGGGGTGAGGACATTCAGTACTTC. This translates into CASTLDRGGEDIQYF.

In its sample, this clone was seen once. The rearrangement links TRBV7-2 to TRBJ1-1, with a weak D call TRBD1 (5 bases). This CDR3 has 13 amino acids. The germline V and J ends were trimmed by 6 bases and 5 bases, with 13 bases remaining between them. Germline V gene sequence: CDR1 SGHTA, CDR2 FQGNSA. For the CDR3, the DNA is TGTGCCAGCAGGGGGGGGATGAGGACTGAAGCTTTCTTT. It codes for CASRGGMRTEAFF.

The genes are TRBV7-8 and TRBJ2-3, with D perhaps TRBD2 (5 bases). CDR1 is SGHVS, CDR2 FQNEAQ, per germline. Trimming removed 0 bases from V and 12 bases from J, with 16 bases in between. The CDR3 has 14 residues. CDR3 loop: CASSLAEVVAAQYF. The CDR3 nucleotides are TGTGCCAGCAGCTTAGCGGAGGTTGTGGCAGCACAGTATTTT. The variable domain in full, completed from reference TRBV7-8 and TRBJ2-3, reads GAGVSQSPRYKVAKRGQDVALRCDPISGHVSLFWYQQALGQGPEFLTYFQNEAQLDKSGLPSDRFFAERPEGSVSTLKIQRTQQEDSAVYLCASSLAEVVAAQYFGPGTRLTVL.

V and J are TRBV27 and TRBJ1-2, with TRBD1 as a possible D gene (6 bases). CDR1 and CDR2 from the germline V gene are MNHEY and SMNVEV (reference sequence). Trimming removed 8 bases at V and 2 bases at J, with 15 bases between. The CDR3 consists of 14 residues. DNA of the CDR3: TGTGCCAGCTGGGGGGGTACAGGGAACTATGGCTACACCTTC. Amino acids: CASWGGTGNYGYTF.

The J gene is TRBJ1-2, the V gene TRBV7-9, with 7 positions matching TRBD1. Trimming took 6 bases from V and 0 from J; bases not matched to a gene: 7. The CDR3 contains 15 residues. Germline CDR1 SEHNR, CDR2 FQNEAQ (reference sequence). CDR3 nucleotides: TGTGCCAGCAGACCTACAGGGGCAGCTAACTATGGCTACACCTTC. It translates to CASRPTGAANYGYTF.

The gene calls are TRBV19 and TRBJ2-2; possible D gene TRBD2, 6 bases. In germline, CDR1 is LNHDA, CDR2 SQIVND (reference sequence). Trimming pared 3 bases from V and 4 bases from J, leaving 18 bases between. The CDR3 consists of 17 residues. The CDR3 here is CASSIIRGGPITGELFF. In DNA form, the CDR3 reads TGTGCCAGTAGTATTATTCGGGGAGGACCGATCACCGGGGAGCTGTTTTTT.

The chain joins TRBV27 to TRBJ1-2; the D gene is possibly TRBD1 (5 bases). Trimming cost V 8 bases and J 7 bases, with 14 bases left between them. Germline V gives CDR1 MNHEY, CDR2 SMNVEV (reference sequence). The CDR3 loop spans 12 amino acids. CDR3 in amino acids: CASGGVSSGYTF. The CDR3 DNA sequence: TGTGCCAGCGGGGGGGTATCGAGTGGCTACACCTTC.

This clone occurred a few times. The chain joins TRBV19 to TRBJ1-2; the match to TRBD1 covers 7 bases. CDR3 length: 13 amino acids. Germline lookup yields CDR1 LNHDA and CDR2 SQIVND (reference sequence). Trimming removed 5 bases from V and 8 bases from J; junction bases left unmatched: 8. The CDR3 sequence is CASSRRGRDGYTF. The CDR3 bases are TGTGCCAGTAGTCGGAGGGGGCGAGACGGCTACACCTTC.

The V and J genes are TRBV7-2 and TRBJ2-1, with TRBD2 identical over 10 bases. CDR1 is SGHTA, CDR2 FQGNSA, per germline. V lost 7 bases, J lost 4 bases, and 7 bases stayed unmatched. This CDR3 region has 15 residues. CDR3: CASTRSGGGYNEQFF. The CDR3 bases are TGTGCCAGCACCCGAAGCGGGGGGGGTTACAATGAGCAGTTCTTC.

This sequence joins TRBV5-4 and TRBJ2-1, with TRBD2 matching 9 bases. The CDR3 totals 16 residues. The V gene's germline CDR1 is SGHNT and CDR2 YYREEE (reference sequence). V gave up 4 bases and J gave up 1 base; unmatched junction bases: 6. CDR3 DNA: TGTGCCAGCAGCCTGAGTAGCGGGGGATCCTACAATGAGCAGTTCTTC. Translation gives CASSLSSGGSYNEQFF.